This T cell receptor beta chain comes out of a study of preoperative IRX-2 immunotherapy in early breast cancer. The germline V gene has CDR1 MNHGY and CDR2 SAAAGT. V dropped 7 bases and J dropped 0 bases, with 13 bases sitting between them. CDR3 length: 15 residues. Using immunoSEQ multiplex PCR, the repertoire was profiled, and TCRdb retains in-frame clones only, with some absent. Here the sample spans fewer than 3,500 clones, about three quarters being singletons. Treatment in this sample: preoperative locoregional IRX-2 cytokine immunotherapy. The TCR was taken from a human donor with breast cancer. The sequences come from tumor tissue, collected before IRX-2 immunotherapy. The chain couples TRBV6-8 to TRBJ1-3; weak D call: TRBD1 (5 bases). The CDR3 reads CASKSTANSGNTIYF. CDR3 nucleotide sequence: TGTGCCAGCAAATCGACAGCTAACTCTGGAAACACCATATATTTT.